This T cell receptor beta chain emerged from a study of tumor-infiltrating lymphocytes in localized non-small cell lung cancer. Background on the study: Some samples were collected after neoadjuvant chemotherapy; smokers, never-smokers and several histologies were included.

The method was immunoSEQ multiplex PCR; TCRdb's version includes in-frame clones alone and lacks a portion of them. This sample has 7,000 to 8,500 clones, with about two thirds found just once. Study conclusions and caveats: TCR sequencing covered a subset of patients with enough tissue. Compared with uninvolved lung, tumors showed higher T cell infiltration by TCRbeta sequencing. Different pieces of the same tissue went to different assays, confounding technical variation with intratumor heterogeneity.

Remarks on this clone: Its antigen is not identified.

Germline V gives CDR1 ENHRY, CDR2 SYGVKD. V was shortened by 9 bases and J by 1 base, with 10 bases between the two germline ends. The CDR3 sequence is 12 residues long. The J gene is TRBJ2-7, the V gene TRBV10-3; tentative D call: TRBD1 (6 bases). The sequencing input was lung tumor tissue. This TCR derives from a human donor with non-small cell lung cancer. The CDR3 spells CAMGAQSYEQYF. CDR3 DNA sequence: TGTGCCATGGGGGCCCAATCCTACGAGCAGTACTTC.